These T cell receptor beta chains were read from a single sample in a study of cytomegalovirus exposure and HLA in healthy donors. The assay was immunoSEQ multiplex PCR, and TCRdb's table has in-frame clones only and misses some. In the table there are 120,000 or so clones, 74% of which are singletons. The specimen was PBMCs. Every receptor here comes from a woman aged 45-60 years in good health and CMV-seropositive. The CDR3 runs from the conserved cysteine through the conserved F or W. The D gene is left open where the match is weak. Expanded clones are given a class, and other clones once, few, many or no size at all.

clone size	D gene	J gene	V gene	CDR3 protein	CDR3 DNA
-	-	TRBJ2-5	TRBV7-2	CASSGNRGAQETQYF	TGTGCCAGCAGCGGGAATCGGGGGGCCCAAGAGACCCAGTACTTC
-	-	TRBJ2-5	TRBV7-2	CASSLDLLGQETQYF	TGTGCCAGCAGCTTAGATCTACTAGGGCAAGAGACCCAGTACTTC
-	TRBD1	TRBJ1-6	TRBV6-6	CASSGGQVVSPLHF	TGTGCCAGCAGTGGGGGACAGGTGGTTTCACCCCTCCACTTT
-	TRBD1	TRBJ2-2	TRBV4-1	CASSLRTGGATGELFF	TGCGCCAGCAGCCTAAGGACAGGGGGCGCGACGGGGGAGCTGTTTTTT
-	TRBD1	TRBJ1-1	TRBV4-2	CASSLPTGTGTMRAFF	TGTGCCAGCAGCCTCCCTACCGGGACAGGGACTATGAGAGCTTTCTTT
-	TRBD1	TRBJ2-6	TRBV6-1	CASSLGTGGANVLTF	TGTGCCAGCAGTTTAGGGACAGGTGGGGCCAACGTCCTGACTTTC
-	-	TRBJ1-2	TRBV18	CASSPGQGRDGYTF	TGTGCCAGCTCACCGGGGCAGGGGCGGGATGGCTACACCTTC
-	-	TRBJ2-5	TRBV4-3	CASSHGLTGETQYF	TGCGCCAGCAGCCACGGCCTTACGGGAGAGACCCAGTACTTC
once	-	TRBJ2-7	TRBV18	CASSPTGDEQYF	TGTGCCAGCTCACCAACGGGGGACGAGCAGTACTTC
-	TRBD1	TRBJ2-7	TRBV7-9	CSSSPYTGGTSEQYF	TGTTCCAGCAGCCCCTACACAGGGGGAACAAGTGAGCAGTACTTC
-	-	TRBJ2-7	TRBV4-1	CASSQVFSGGAYEQYF	TGCGCCAGCAGCCAAGTTTTTTCTGGGGGCGCTTACGAGCAGTACTTC
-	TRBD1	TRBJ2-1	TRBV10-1	CASSPSGQPSEQFF	TGCGCCAGCAGCCCGTCGGGACAGCCATCAGAGCAGTTCTTC
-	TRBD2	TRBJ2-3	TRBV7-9	CASSLIGLAGGVDTQYF	TGTGCCAGCAGCTTAATTGGACTAGCGGGGGGAGTTGATACGCAGTATTTT
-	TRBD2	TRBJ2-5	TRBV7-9	CASSLGGLAIQETQYF	TGTGCCAGCAGCTTAGGGGGACTAGCGATTCAAGAGACCCAGTACTTC
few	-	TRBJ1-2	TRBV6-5	CASSPEGVRGYTF	TGTGCCAGCAGCCCCGAGGGGGTACGTGGCTACACCTTC
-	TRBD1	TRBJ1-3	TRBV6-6	CASSTEDRKNTIYF	TGTGCCAGCAGCACCGAGGACAGGAAAAACACCATATATTTT
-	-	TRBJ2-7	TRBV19	CASSPPSRYEQYF	TGTGCCAGTAGTCCTCCCTCGCGCTACGAGCAGTACTTC
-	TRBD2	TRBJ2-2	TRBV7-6	CASSLGTSGAAGELFF	TGTGCCAGCAGCTTAGGTACTAGCGGGGCGGCCGGGGAGCTGTTTTTT
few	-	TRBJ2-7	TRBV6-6	CASRLTATYEQYF	TGTGCCAGCAGGCTGACAGCTACCTACGAGCAGTACTTC
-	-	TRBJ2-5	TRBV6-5	CASRFGGREETQYF	TGTGCCAGCAGGTTCGGGGGGCGGGAAGAGACCCAGTACTTC
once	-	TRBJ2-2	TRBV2	CASSDRVVGELFF	TGTGCCAGCAGTGACAGGGTAGTCGGGGAGCTGTTTTTT
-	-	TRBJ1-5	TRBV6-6	CASSYSPAGSNQPQHF	TGTGCCAGCAGTTACTCACCGGCAGGGAGCAATCAGCCCCAGCATTTT
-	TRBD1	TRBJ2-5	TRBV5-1	CATGEDRDGKTQYF	TGCGCCACTGGCGAAGACAGGGACGGAAAGACCCAGTACTTC
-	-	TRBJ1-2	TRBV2	CASNTKGGNYGYPF	TGTGCCAGCAATACTAAGGGGGGGAACTATGGCTACCCCTTC
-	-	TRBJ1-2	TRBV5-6	CASSSDPTGNYGYTF	TGTGCCAGCAGCTCGGACCCGACAGGCAACTATGGCTACACCTTC
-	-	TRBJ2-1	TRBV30	CALTKRRSYNEQFF	TGTGCCTTGACGAAGCGGCGCTCCTACAATGAGCAGTTCTTC
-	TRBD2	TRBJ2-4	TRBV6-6	CASSSPAGGPRDIQYF	TGTGCCAGCAGTTCTCCAGCGGGGGGGCCGAGAGACATTCAGTACTTC
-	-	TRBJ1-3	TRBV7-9	CASSLGSPDSGNTIYF	TGTGCCAGCAGCTTGGGGAGTCCCGACTCTGGAAACACCATATATTTT
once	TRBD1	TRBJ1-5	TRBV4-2	CASSPGTGVNQPQHF	TGTGCCAGCAGCCCCGGGACAGGAGTTAATCAGCCCCAGCATTTT
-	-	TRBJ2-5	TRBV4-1	CASSLIDIGETQYF	TGCGCCAGCAGCCTTATCGACATCGGAGAGACCCAGTACTTC
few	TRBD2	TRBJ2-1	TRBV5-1	CASSLATGGNNEQFF	TGCGCCAGCAGCTTGGCTACGGGGGGGAACAATGAGCAGTTCTTC
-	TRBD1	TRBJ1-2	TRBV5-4	CASSTGTVIFGTYGYTF	TGTGCCAGCAGCACCGGGACAGTAATTTTTGGGACCTATGGCTACACCTTC
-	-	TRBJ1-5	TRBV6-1	CASSSNRGNQPQHF	TGTGCCAGCAGCTCCAACAGGGGCAATCAGCCCCAGCATTTT
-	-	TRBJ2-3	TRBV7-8	CASRPGEGADTQYF	TGTGCCAGCAGACCGGGGGAGGGGGCAGATACGCAGTATTTT
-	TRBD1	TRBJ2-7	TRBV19	CASSIAGTASRYEQYF	TGTGCCAGTAGTATAGCGGGGACAGCGTCTAGGTACGAGCAGTACTTC
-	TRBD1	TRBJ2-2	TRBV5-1	CASKSDRGSIDTGELFF	TGCGCCAGCAAGTCAGACAGGGGGTCGATTGACACCGGGGAGCTGTTTTTT
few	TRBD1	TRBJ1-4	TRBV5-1	CASSPTGIGANEKLFF	TGCGCCAGCAGCCCGACAGGGATCGGGGCTAATGAAAAACTGTTTTTT
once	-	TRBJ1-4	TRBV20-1	CSAPGGEKLFF	TGCAGTGCTCCCGGAGGGGAAAAACTGTTTTTT
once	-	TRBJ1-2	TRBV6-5	CASSSTPNYGYTF	TGTGCCAGCAGTTCGACACCTAACTATGGCTACACCTTC
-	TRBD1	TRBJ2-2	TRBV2	CASRDRGYTGELFF	TGTGCCAGCAGAGACAGGGGGTACACCGGGGAGCTGTTTTTT
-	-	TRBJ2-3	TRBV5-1	CASSLDRADTQYF	TGCGCCAGCAGCTTGGACAGGGCAGATACGCAGTATTTT
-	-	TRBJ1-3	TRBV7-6	CASSFGSTSGNTIYF	TGTGCCAGCAGCTTCGGGTCTACCTCTGGAAACACCATATATTTT
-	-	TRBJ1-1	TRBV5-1	CASSPAGGMNTEAFF	TGCGCCAGCAGCCCGGCGGGGGGGATGAACACTGAAGCTTTCTTT
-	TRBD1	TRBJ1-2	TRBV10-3	CAIRGDRSYGYTF	TGTGCCATCAGGGGGGACAGGTCTTATGGCTACACCTTC
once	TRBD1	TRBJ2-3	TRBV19	CASSMDRGDTQYF	TGTGCCAGTAGTATGGACAGGGGTGATACGCAGTATTTT
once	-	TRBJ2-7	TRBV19	CASSTPTGIGEQYF	TGTGCCAGTAGTACCCCAACAGGGATTGGAGAGCAGTACTTC
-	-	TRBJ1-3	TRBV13	CASSLVAGNSGNTIYF	TGTGCCAGCAGCTTGGTCGCAGGGAACTCTGGAAACACCATATATTTT
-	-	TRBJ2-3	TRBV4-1	CASSQGGLTDTQYF	TGCGCCAGCAGCCAAGGGGGCCTCACAGATACGCAGTATTTT
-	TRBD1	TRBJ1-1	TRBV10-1	CASSEGPGQGLEAFF	TGCGCCAGCAGTGAGGGACCGGGACAGGGTCTTGAAGCTTTCTTT
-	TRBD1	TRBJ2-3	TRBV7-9	CASSRDRGTDTQYF	TGTGCCAGCAGCCGGGACAGGGGAACAGATACGCAGTATTTT
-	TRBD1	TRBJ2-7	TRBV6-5	CASSYRDRTYEQYF	TGTGCCAGCAGTTATAGGGACAGAACCTACGAGCAGTACTTC
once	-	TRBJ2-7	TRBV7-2	CASSLEQGYEQYF	TGTGCCAGCAGCTTAGAACAGGGCTACGAGCAGTACTTC
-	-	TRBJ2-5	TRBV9	CASSVGRGRLGQETQYF	TGTGCCAGCAGCGTAGGTAGGGGAAGATTGGGGCAAGAGACCCAGTACTTC